Listed here is a single T cell receptor (beta chain). Its antigen is currently unknown. In the original processing: Junction-only sequences without quality scores came from ImmunoSEQ, so filtering differed. Sequencing used immunoSEQ multiplex PCR; TCRdb keeps in-frame clones, though not all of them. V and J calls and clone size are given by that table; D and trimming were obtained from the DNA. The table has over a million clones, around 98.5% seen once. This CDR3 has 17 amino acids. CDR1 and CDR2 (germline): LGHNA, YSLEER. V dropped 0 bases and J dropped 2; count of bases not matched to a gene: 6. This record comes from a study of shared clonotypes between healthy human individuals. Study background: Three plates were used per donor for CD4 naive, three for CD4 memory, two for CD8 naive and one for CD8 memory.

Broader study findings: Clonotype sharing among the donors was expected to vary with sequencing depth.

This chain connects TRBV4-3 to TRBJ2-2; 7 nucleotides line up with TRBD2. The material sequenced was naive CD4+ T cells sorted from blood. Subset reported: CD45RA+ positively selected. The TCR was taken from a man aged 30 to 45 in good health. CDR3 residues: CASSQDTLAANTGELFF. The CDR3, as DNA: TGCGCCAGCAGCCAAGATACCCTAGCGGCTAACACCGGGGAGCTGTTTTTT.